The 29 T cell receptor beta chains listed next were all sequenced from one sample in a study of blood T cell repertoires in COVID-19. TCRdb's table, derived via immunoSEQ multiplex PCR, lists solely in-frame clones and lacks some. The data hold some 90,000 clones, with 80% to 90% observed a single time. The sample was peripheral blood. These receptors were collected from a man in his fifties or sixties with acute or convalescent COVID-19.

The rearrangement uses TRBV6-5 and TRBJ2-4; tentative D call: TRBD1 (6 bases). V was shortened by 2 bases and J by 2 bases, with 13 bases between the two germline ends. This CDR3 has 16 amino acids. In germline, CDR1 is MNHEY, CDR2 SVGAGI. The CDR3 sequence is CASSYAAGVTKNIQYF. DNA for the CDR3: TGTGCCAGCAGTTACGCGGCAGGGGTGACCAAAAACATTCAGTACTTC.

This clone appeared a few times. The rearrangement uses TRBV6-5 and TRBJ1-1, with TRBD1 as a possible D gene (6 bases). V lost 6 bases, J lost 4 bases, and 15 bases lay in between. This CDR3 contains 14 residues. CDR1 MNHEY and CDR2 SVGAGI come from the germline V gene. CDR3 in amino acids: CASRLGGWVTEAFF. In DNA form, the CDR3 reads TGTGCCAGCAGGCTAGGGGGTTGGGTCACTGAAGCTTTCTTT.

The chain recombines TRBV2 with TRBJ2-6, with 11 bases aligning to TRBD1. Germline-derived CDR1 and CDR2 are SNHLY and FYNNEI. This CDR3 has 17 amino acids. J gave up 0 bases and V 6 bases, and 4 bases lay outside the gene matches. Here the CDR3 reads CASSGQGAFSGANVLTF. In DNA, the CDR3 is TGTGCCAGCAGCGGACAGGGGGCCTTCTCTGGGGCCAACGTCCTGACTTTC.

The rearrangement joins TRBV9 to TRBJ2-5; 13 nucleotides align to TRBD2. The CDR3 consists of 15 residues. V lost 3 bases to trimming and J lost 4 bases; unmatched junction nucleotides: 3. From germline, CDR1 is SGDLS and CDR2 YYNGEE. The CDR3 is CASSAGLAGVETQYF. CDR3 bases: TGTGCCAGCAGCGCCGGACTAGCGGGGGTAGAGACCCAGTACTTC.

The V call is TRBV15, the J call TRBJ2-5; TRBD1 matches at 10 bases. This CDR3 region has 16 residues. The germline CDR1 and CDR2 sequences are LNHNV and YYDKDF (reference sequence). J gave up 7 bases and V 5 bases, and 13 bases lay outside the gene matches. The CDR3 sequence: CATSGPGQGTYGTQYF. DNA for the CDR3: TGTGCCACCAGCGGGCCGGGACAGGGGACCTACGGGACCCAGTACTTC.

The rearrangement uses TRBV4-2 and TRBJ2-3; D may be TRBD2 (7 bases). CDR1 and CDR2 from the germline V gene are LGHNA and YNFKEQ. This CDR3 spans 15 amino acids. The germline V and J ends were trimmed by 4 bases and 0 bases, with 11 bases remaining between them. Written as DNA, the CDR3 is TGTGCCAGCAGCCTGACGGGGGGCAGCACAGATACGCAGTATTTT. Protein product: CASSLTGGSTDTQYF.

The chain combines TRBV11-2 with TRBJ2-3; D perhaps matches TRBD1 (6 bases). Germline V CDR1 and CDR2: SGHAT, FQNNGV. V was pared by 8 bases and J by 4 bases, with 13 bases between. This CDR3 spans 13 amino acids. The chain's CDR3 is CASAQGSADTQYF. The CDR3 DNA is TGTGCCAGCGCACAGGGTAGTGCAGATACGCAGTATTTT.

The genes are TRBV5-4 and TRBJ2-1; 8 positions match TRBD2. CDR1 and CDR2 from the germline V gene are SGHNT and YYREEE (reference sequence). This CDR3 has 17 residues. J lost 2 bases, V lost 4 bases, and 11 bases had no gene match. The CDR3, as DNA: TGTGCCAGCAGCCTTAATAGCGGGGTAGGGGCCTACAATGAGCAGTTCTTC. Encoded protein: CASSLNSGVGAYNEQFF.

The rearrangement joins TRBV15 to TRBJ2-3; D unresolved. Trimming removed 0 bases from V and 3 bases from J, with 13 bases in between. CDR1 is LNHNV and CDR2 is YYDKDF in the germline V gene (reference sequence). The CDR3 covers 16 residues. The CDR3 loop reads CATSRERPGLTDTQYF. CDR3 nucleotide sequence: TGTGCCACCAGCAGAGAACGGCCAGGTTTGACAGATACGCAGTATTTT.

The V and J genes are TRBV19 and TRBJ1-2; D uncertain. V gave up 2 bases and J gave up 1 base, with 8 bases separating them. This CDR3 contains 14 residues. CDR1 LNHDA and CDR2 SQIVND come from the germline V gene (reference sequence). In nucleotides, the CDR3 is TGTGCCAGTAGTATAACGACGGGTAACTATGGCTACACCTTC. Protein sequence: CASSITTGNYGYTF.

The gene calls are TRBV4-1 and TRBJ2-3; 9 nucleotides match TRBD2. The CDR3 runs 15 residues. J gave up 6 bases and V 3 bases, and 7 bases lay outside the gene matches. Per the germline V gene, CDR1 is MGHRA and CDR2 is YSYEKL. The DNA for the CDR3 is TGCGCCAGCAGCCATCGGCGGGGGGGCTCGGATACGCAGTATTTT. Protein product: CASSHRRGGSDTQYF.

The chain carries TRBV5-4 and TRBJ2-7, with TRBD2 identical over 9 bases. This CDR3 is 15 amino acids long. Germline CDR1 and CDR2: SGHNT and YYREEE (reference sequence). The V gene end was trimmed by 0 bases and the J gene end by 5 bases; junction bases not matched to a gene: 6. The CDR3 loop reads CASSLDLAGMNEQYF. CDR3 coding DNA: TGTGCCAGCAGCTTGGACCTAGCGGGGATGAACGAGCAGTACTTC. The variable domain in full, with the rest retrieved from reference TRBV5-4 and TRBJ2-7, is ETGVTQSPTHLIKTRGQQVTLRCSSQSGHNTVSWYQQALGQGPQFIFQYYREEENGRGNFPPRFSGLQFPNYSSELNVNALELDDSALYLCASSLDLAGMNEQYFGPGTRLTVT.

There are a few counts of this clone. The CDR3 nucleotides are TGTGCCAGCAGCGGGACAGGGGTTGGAGATACGCAGTATTTT. Protein sequence: CASSGTGVGDTQYF. V gene TRBV6-5 combines with J gene TRBJ2-3; 10 bases are a match to TRBD1. V shed 6 bases and J 5 bases; nucleotides not matched to a gene: 5. The CDR3 totals 14 residues. The germline gives CDR1 MNHEY, CDR2 SVGAGI.

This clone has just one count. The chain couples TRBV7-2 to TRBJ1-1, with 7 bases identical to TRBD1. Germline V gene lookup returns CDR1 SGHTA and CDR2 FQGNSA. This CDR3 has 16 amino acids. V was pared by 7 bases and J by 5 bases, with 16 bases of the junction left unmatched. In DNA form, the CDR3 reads TGTGCCAGCATAAATCAGGGGGGCGCGAAGTCTACTGAAGCTTTCTTT. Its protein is CASINQGGAKSTEAFF.

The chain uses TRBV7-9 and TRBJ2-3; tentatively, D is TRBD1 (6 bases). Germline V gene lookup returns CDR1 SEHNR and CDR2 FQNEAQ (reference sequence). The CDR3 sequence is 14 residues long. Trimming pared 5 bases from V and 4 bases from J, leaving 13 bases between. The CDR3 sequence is CASSTGIGADTQYF. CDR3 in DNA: TGTGCCAGCAGCACAGGGATCGGGGCAGATACGCAGTATTTT.

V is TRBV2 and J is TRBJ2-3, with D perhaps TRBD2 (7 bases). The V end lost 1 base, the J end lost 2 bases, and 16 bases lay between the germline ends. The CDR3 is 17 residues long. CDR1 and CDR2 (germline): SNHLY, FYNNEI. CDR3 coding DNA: TGTGCCAGCAGTGAAGGTTTAGGGGGGGCCTACACAGATACGCAGTATTTT. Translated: CASSEGLGGAYTDTQYF.

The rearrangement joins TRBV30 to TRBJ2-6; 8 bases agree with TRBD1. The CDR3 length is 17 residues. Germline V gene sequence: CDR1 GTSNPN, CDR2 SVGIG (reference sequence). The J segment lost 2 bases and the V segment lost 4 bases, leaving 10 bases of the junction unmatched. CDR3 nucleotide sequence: TGTGCCTGGACCCGGATACCGGGACAGGCTGGGGCCAACGTCCTGACTTTC. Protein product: CAWTRIPGQAGANVLTF.

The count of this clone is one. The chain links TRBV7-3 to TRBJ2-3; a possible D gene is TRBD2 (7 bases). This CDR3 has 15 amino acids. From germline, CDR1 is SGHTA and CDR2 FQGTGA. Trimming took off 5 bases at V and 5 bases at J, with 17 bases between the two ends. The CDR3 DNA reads TGTGCCAGCAGCCACCGGGGGGCCAGGGGAGATACGCAGTATTTT. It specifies CASSHRGARGDTQYF.

For the CDR3, the DNA is TGTGCCAGCAGCAGACAGGGCTACGAGCAGTACTTC. Translating gives CASSRQGYEQYF. The chain is built from TRBV7-9 and TRBJ2-7, with TRBD1 identical over 7 bases. V lost 5 bases to trimming and J lost 3 bases; unmatched junction nucleotides: 1. This CDR3 region has 12 residues. Germline CDR1 reads SEHNR; CDR2 reads FQNEAQ (reference sequence).

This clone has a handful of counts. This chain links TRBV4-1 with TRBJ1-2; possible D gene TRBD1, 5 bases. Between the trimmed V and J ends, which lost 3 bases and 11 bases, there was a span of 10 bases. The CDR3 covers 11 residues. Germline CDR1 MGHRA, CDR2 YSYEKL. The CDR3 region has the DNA TGCGCCAGCAGCCAGGGGGGGAATTACACCTTC. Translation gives CASSQGGNYTF.

Here the CDR3 DNA reads TGTGCCATCAGTATCGGACAGGGGGCGATTAACTATGGCTACACCTTC. Its translation: CAISIGQGAINYGYTF. V and J are TRBV10-3 and TRBJ1-2, with 11 bases that match TRBD1. Germline-derived CDR1 and CDR2 are ENHRY and SYGVKD. J gave up 1 base and V 5 bases, and 6 bases lay outside the gene matches. The CDR3 sequence is 16 residues long.

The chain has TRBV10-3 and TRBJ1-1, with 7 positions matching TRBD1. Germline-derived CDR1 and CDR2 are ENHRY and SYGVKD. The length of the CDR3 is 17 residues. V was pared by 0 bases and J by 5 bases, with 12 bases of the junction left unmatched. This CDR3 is CAISESSLGRGSTEAFF. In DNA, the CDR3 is TGTGCCATCAGTGAGTCGAGTTTAGGCAGGGGGTCGACTGAAGCTTTCTTT.

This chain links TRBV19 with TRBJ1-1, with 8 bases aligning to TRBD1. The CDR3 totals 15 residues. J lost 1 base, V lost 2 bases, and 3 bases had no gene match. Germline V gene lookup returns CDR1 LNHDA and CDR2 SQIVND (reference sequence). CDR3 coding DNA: TGTGCCAGTAGTATACGACAGGGGTCGAACACTGAAGCTTTCTTT. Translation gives CASSIRQGSNTEAFF.

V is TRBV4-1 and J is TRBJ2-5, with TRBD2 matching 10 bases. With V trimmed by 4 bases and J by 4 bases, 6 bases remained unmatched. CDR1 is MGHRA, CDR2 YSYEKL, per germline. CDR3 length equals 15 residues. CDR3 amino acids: CASSPSGSPRETQYF. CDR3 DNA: TGCGCCAGCAGCCCTAGCGGGAGCCCGCGAGAGACCCAGTACTTC.

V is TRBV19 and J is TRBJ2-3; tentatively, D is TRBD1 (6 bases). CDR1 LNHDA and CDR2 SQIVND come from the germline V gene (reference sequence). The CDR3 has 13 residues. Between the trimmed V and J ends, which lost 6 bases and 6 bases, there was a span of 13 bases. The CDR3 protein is CASSQTQGDTQYF. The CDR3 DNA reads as TGTGCCAGTAGCCAAACCCAGGGGGATACGCAGTATTTT.

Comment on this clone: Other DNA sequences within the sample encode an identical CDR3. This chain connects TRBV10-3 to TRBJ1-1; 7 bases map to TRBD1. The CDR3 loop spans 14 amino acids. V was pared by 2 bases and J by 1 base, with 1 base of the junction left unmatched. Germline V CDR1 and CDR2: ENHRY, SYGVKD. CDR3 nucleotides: TGTGCCATCAGTGAGAGGGGGCAGAACACTGAAGCTTTCTTT. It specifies CAISERGQNTEAFF.

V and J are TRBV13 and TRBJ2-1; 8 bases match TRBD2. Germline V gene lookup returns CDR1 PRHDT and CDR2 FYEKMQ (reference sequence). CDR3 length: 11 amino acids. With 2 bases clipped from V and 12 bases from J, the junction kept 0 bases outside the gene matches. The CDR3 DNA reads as TGTGCCAGCAGCTTAACTAGCGGGCAGTTCTTC. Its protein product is CASSLTSGQFF.

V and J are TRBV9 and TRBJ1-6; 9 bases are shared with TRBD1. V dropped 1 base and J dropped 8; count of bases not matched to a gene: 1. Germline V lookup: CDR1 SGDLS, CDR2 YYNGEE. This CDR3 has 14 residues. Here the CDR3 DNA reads TGTGCCAGCAGCGTACGGGACAGGGATTCACCCCTCCACTTT. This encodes CASSVRDRDSPLHF.

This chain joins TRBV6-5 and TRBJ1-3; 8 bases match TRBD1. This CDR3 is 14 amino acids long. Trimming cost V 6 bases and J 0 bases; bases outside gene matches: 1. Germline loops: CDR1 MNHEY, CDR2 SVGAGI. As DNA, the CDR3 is TGTGCCAGCAGGACAGGGGTCTCTGGAAACACCATATATTTT. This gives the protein CASRTGVSGNTIYF.